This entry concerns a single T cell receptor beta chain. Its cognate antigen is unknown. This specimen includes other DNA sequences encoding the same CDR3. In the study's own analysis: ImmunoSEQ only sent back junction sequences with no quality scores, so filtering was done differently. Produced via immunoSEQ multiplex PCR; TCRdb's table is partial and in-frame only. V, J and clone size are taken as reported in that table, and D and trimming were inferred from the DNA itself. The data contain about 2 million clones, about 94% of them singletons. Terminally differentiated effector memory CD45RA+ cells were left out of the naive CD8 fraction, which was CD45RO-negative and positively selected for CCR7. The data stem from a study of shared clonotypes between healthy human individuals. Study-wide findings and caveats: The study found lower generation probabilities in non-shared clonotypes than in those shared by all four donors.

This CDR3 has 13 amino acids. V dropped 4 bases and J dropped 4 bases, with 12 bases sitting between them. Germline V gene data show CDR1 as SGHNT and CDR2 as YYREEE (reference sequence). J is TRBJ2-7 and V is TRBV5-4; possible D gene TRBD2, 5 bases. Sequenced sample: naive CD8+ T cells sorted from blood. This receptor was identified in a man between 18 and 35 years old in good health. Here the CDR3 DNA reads TGTGCCAGCAGCCCTGGTCGGGGTTACGAGCAGTACTTC. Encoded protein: CASSPGRGYEQYF. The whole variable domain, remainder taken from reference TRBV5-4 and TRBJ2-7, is ETGVTQSPTHLIKTRGQQVTLRCSSQSGHNTVSWYQQALGQGPQFIFQYYREEENGRGNFPPRFSGLQFPNYSSELNVNALELDDSALYLCASSPGRGYEQYFGPGTRLTVT.